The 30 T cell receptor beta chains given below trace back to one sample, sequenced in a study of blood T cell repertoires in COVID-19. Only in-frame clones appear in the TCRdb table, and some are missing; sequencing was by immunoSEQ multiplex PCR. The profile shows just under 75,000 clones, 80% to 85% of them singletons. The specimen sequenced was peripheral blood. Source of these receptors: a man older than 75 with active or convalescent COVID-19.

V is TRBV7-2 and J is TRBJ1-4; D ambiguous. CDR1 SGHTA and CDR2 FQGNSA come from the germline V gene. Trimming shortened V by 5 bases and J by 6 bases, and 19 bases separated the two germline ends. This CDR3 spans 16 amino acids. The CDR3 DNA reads TGTGCCAGCAGCACCCCTGAACTGGGCCTCCATGAAAAACTGTTTTTT. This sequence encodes CASSTPELGLHEKLFF.

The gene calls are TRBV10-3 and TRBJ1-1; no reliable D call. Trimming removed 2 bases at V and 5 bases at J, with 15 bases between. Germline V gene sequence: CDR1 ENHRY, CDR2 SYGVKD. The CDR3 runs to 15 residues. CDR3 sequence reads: CAISEPRGGGTEAFF. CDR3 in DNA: TGTGCCATCAGTGAGCCACGTGGAGGCGGAACTGAAGCTTTCTTT.

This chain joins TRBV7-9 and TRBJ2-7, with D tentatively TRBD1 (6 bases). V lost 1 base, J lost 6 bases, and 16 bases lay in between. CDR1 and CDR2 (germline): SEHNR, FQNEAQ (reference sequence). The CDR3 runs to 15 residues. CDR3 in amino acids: CASSLVGGPTGEQYF. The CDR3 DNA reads TGTGCCAGCAGCTTAGTTGGGGGCCCCACGGGCGAGCAGTACTTC.

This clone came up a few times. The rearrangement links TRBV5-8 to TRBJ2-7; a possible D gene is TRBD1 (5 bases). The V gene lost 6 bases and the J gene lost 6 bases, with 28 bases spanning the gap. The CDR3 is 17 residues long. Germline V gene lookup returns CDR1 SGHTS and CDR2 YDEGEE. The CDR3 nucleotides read TGTGCCAGCACCCTTATGGTGGGGCCTGCAGGGTCGTTCGAGCAGTACTTC. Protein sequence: CASTLMVGPAGSFEQYF.

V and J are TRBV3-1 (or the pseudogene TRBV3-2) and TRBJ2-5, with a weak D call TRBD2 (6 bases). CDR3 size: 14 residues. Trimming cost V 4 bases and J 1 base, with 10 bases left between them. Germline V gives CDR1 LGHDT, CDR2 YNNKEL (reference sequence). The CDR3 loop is CASSPAGGQETQYF. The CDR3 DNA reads TGTGCCAGCAGCCCCGCCGGGGGCCAAGAGACCCAGTACTTC.

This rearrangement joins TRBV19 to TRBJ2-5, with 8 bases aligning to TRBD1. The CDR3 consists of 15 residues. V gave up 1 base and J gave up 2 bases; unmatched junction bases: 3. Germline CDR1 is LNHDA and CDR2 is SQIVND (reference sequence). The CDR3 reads CASSIGDRGQETQYF. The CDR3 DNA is TGTGCCAGTAGTATAGGAGACAGGGGACAAGAGACCCAGTACTTC.

The CDR3 DNA follows: TGTGCCAGTAGTCCCGCCGGGGGACGGACTCGCACCGGGGAGCTGTTTTTT. Its translation is CASSPAGGRTRTGELFF. V and J are TRBV19 and TRBJ2-2, with D perhaps TRBD2 (6 bases). Trimming cost V 5 bases and J 4 bases, with 20 bases left between them. The CDR3 spans 17 residues. Germline-derived CDR1 and CDR2 are LNHDA and SQIVND (reference sequence).

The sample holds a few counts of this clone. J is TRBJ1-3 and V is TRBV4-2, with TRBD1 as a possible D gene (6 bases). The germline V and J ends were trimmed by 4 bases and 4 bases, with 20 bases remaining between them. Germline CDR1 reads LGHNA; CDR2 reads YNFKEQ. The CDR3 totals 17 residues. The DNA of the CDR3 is TGTGCCAGCAGCCGCGGAGGGGGAGGGGCCGGCGGAAACACCATATATTTT. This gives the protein CASSRGGGGAGGNTIYF.

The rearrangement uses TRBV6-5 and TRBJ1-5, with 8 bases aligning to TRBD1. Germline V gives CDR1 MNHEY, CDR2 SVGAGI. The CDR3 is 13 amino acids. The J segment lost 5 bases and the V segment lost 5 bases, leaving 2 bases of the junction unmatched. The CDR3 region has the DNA TGTGCCAGCAGTCCGGACAGGGATCAGCCCCAGCATTTT. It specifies CASSPDRDQPQHF.

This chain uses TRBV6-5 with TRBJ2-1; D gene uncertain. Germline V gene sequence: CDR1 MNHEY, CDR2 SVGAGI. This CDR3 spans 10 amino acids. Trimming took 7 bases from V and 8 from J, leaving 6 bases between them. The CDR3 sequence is CASKSYEQFF. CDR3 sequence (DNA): TGTGCCAGCAAAAGCTATGAGCAGTTCTTC.

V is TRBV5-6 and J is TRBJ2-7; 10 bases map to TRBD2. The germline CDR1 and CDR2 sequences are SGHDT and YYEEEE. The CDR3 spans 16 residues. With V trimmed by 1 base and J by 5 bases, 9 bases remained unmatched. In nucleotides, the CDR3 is TGTGCCAGCAGCTTGAGACAGCCGGGACTAGCGAACGAGCAGTACTTC. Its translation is CASSLRQPGLANEQYF.

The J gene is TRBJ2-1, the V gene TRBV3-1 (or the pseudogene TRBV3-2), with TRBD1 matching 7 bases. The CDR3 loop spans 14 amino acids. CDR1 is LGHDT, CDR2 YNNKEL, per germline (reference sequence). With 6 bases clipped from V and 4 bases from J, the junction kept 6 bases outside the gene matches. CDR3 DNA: TGTGCCAGCAGTACAGGGACAGCTTACAATGAGCAGTTCTTC. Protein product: CASSTGTAYNEQFF.

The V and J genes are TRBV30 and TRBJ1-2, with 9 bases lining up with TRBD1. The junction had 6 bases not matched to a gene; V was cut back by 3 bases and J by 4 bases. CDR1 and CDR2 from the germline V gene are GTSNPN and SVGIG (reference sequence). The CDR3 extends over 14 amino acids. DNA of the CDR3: TGTGCCTGGAGAACAGGGGGCGGTGGCTATGGCTACACCTTC. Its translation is CAWRTGGGGYGYTF.

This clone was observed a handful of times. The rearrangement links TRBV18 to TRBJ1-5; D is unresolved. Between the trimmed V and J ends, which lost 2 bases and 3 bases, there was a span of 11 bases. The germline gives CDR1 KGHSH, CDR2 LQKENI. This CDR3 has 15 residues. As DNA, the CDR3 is TGTGCCAGCTCACCAACGTCAGGTGACAATCAGCCCCAGCATTTT. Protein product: CASSPTSGDNQPQHF. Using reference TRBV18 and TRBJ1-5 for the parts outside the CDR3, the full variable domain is NAGVMQNPRHLVRRRGQEARLRCSPMKGHSHVYWYRQLPEEGLKFMVYLQKENIIDESGMPKERFSAEFPKEGPSILRIQQVVRGDSAAYFCASSPTSGDNQPQHFGDGTRLSIL.

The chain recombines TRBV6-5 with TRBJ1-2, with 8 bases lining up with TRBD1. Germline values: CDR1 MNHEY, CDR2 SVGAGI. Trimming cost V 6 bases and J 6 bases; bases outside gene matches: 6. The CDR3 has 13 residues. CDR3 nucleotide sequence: TGTGCCAGCAGGAAGACAGGGGTGCATGGCTACACCTTC. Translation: CASRKTGVHGYTF.

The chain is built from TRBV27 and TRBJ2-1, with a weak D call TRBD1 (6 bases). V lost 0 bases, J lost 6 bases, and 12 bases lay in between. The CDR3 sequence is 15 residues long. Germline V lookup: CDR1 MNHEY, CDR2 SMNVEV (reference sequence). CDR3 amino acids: CASSLSFTGRNEQFF. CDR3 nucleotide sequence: TGTGCCAGCAGTTTATCATTTACAGGGCGCAATGAGCAGTTCTTC.

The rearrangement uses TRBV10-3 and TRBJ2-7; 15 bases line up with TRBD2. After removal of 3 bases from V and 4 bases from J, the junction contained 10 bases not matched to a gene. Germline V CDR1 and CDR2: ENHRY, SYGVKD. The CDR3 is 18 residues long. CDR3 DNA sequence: TGTGCCATCAGTGATGGCCAGGGGACTAGCGGGAGGTATTACGAGCAGTACTTC. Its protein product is CAISDGQGTSGRYYEQYF.

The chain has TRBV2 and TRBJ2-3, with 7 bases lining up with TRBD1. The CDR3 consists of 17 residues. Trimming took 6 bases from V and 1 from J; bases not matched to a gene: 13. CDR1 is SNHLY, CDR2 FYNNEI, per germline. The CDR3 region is CASSYDGTVKGTDTQYF. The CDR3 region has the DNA TGTGCCAGCAGCTACGACGGGACAGTGAAGGGCACAGATACGCAGTATTTT.

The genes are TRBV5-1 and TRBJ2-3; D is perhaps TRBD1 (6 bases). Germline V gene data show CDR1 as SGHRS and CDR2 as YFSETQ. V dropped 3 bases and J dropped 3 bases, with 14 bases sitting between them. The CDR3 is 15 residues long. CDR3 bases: TGCGCCAGCAGCTACACGACAGGTCTAACAGATACGCAGTATTTT. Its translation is CASSYTTGLTDTQYF. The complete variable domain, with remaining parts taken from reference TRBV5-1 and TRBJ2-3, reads KAGVTQTPRYLIKTRGQQVTLSCSPISGHRSVSWYQQTPGQGLQFLFEYFSETQRNKGNFPGRFSGRQFSNSRSEMNVSTLELGDSALYLCASSYTTGLTDTQYFGPGTRLTVL.

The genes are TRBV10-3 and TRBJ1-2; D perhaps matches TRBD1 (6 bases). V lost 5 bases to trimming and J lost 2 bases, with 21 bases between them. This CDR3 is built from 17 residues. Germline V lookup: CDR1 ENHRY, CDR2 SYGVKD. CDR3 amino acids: CAISPGAKTGTNYGYTF. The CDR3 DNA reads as TGTGCCATCAGTCCCGGGGCTAAAACAGGGACGAACTATGGCTACACCTTC.

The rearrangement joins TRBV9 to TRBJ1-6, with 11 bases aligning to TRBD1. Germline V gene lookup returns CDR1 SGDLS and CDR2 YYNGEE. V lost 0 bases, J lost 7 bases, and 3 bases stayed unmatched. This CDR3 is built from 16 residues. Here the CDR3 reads CASSVGDRGSNSPLHF. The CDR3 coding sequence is TGTGCCAGCAGCGTAGGGGACAGGGGGTCAAATTCACCCCTCCACTTT.

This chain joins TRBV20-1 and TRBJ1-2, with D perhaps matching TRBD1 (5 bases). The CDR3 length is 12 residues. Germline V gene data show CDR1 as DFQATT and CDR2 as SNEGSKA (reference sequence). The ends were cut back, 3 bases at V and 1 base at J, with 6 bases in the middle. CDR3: CSASDSNYGYTF. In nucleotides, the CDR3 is TGCAGTGCTAGTGACAGTAACTATGGCTACACCTTC.

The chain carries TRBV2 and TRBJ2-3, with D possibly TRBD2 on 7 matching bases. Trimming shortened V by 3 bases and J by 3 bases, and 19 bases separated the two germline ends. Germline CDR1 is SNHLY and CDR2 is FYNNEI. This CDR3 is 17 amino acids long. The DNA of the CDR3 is TGTGCCAGCAGTGACGGTTTGGGGGGGCGGAGGACAGATACGCAGTATTTT. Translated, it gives CASSDGLGGRRTDTQYF.

The CDR3 coding sequence is TGTGCCAGCAGTTACCCAGAAAGCACAGATACGCAGTATTTT. Its translation: CASSYPESTDTQYF. This chain uses TRBV6-6 with TRBJ2-3; D gene unclear. Germline CDR1 is MNHNY and CDR2 is SVGAGI (reference sequence). The CDR3 runs 14 residues. The V and J ends lost 2 bases and 0 bases respectively, with 6 bases between them.

The CDR3 DNA reads as TGTGCCAGCAGTTACTCGCGGGGTCCGGGCATTCAGTACTTC. Translated: CASSYSRGPGIQYF. The gene calls are TRBV6-2 or TRBV6-3 and TRBJ2-4, with D possibly matching TRBD2 (6 bases). The CDR3 consists of 14 residues. Looked up from germline, CDR1 is MNHEY and CDR2 is SVGEGT. Deletions cut 0 bases from V and 9 bases from J, with 12 bases between.

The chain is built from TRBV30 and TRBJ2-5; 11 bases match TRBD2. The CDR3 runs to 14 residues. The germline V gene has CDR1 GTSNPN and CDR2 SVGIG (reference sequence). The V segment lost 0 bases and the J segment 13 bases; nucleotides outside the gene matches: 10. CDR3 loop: CAWSVRGSGGAWYF. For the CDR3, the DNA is TGTGCCTGGAGTGTACGGGGTAGCGGGGGGGCCTGGTACTTC. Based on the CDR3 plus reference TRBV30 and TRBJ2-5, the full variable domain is SQTIHQWPATLVQPVGSPLSLECTVEGTSNPNLYWYRQAAGRGLQLLFYSVGIGQISSEVPQNLSASRPQDRQFILSSKKLLLSDSGFYLCAWSVRGSGGAWYFGPGTRLLVL.

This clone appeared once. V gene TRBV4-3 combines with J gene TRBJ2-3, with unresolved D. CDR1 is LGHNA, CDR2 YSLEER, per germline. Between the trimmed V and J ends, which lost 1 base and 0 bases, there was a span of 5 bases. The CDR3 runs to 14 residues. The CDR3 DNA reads TGCGCCAGCAGCCAAGTGACAAGCACAGATACGCAGTATTTT. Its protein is CASSQVTSTDTQYF.

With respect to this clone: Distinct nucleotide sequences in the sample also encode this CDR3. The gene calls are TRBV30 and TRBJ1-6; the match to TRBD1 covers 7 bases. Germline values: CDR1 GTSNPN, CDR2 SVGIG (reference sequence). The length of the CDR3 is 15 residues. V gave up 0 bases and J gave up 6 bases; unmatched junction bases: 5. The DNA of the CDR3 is TGTGCCTGGAGTGTCCGGACAGGTGGTAATTCACCCCTCCACTTT. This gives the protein CAWSVRTGGNSPLHF.

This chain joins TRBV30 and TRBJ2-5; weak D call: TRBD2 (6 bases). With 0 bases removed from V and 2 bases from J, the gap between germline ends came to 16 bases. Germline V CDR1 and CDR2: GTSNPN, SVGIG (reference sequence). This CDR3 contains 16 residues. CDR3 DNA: TGTGCCTGGAGTGTACGGGGGAGGAATTGGCAAGAGACCCAGTACTTC. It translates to CAWSVRGRNWQETQYF.

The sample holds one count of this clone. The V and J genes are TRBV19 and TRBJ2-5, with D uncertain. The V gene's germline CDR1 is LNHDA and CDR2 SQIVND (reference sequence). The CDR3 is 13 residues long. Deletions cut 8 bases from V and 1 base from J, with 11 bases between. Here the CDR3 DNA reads TGTGCCAGTGGCGACACAATCCAAGAGACCCAGTACTTC. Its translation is CASGDTIQETQYF.